This T cell receptor (beta chain) was profiled in a study of CD8+ T cells in alopecia areata. Study results and limitations: Tofacitinib did not eliminate many expanded lesional clones from scalp or blood.

Germline lookup yields CDR1 SQVTM and CDR2 ANQGSEA. The germline V and J ends were trimmed by 4 bases and 1 base, with 11 bases remaining between them. The CDR3 spans 14 residues. The sample's treatment: oral pan-JAK inhibitor, 5-10 mg twice daily. Peripheral blood and lesional scalp punch biopsies came from alopecia areata patients. RNA extraction was followed by reverse transcription into cDNA, which acted as the sequencing template. TCRdb's table, derived via immunoSEQ multiplex PCR, lists solely in-frame clones and lacks some. The table shows fewer than 200,000 clones, with about 54% occurring only once. For this clone: Its antigen is currently unknown.

The V call is TRBV29-1, the J call TRBJ1-5; tentatively, D is TRBD1 (5 bases). Sequencing used CD4+ T cells sorted from blood, obtained at approximately week 55, from a patient treated with tofacitinib. The source is a human donor with alopecia areata. CDR3 DNA sequence: TGCAGCGTTGCATTTGGGGGAAGCAATCAGCCCCAGCATTTT. Its translation: CSVAFGGSNQPQHF.